These T cell receptor beta chains were read from a single sample in a study of blood T cell repertoires in COVID-19. The table came from immunoSEQ multiplex PCR; TCRdb's copy has only in-frame clones and leaves some out. The sample lists around 60,000 clones; roughly 90% were seen once. The specimen sequenced was peripheral blood. The receptors stem from a human donor in a cohort sampled during active COVID-19. Both conserved end residues are part of each CDR3. D genes are given only for firm matches. Expanded clones get a size class; other rows say once, few or many, or leave the size out.

d_gene	v_gene	j_gene	len	abundance	CDR3nt	CDR3aa
TRBD2	TRBV5-6	TRBJ2-7	16	-	TGTGCCAGCAGTTATGCCGGGACTAGCGTAACCTACGAGCAGTACTTC	CASSYAGTSVTYEQYF
TRBD1	TRBV7-2	TRBJ2-7	13	-	TGTGCCAGCAGCAGGGACAGGGGACACGAGCAGTACTTC	CASSRDRGHEQYF
TRBD2	TRBV7-2	TRBJ2-7	15	-	TGTGCCAGCAGCTCGGTAGCGGGGGAGTCCTACGAGCAGTACTTC	CASSSVAGESYEQYF
-	TRBV25-1	TRBJ1-6	16	-	TGTGCCAGCAGTGATACAGACACGGCCTATAATTCACCCCTCCACTTT	CASSDTDTAYNSPLHF
TRBD1	TRBV2	TRBJ1-5	17	once	TGTGCCAGCAGTGATGCCCGAGGACAGGGAGGGCGTCAGCCCCAGCATTTT	CASSDARGQGGRQPQHF
TRBD1	TRBV29-1	TRBJ2-2	14	-	TGCAGCGCAGCCCCAGGGACAGAAACCGGGGAGCTGTTTTTT	CSAAPGTETGELFF
-	TRBV7-9	TRBJ2-7	15	-	TGTGCCAGCAGCTTATATGCAGGGCCCAGCTACGAGCAGTACTTC	CASSLYAGPSYEQYF
TRBD2	TRBV7-9	TRBJ2-1	16	-	TGTGCCAGCAGCTTAAGGGTGCGGGGGGGCCTCGATGAGCAGTTCTTC	CASSLRVRGGLDEQFF
-	TRBV27	TRBJ2-7	14	-	TGTGCCAGCAGTTTATTCGGTAAACCCTACGAGCAGTACTTC	CASSLFGKPYEQYF
TRBD2	TRBV9	TRBJ2-2	18	-	TGTGCCAGCAGCTCTCCTTCCGAAGCGGGGGTTAACACCGGGGAGCTGTTTTTT	CASSSPSEAGVNTGELFF
TRBD1	TRBV5-1	TRBJ1-2	13	-	TGCGCCAGCAGCCGTCAGGGGGACTATGGCTACACCTTC	CASSRQGDYGYTF
TRBD2	TRBV6-5	TRBJ2-1	13	-	TGTGCCAGCAGTCCCGGACTAGCGGGGAGTCAGTTCTTC	CASSPGLAGSQFF
-	TRBV6-1	TRBJ2-6	19	-	TGTGCCAGCAGTGGGGAGTGGCCGGCACCCTACTCTGGGGCCAACGTCCTGACTTTC	CASSGEWPAPYSGANVLTF
-	TRBV6-4	TRBJ2-3	13	-	TGTGCCAGCAGCCCGGGGGACACAGATACGCAGTATTTT	CASSPGDTDTQYF
-	TRBV9	TRBJ2-7	13	-	TGTGCCAGCAGCGCCGCCGGAGACTACGAGCAGTACTTC	CASSAAGDYEQYF
-	TRBV28	TRBJ1-2	13	-	TGTGCCAGCAGTTTAAGCCCCCCTTATGGCTACACCTTC	CASSLSPPYGYTF
TRBD1	TRBV6-6	TRBJ2-7	13	-	TGTGCCAGCACCTGGGACAGGGGCTACGAGCAGTACTTC	CASTWDRGYEQYF
-	TRBV4-3	TRBJ1-5	15	-	TGCGCCAGCAGCCAAGTACTTCAGGGGAATCAGCCCCAGCATTTT	CASSQVLQGNQPQHF
-	TRBV24-1	TRBJ1-5	13	-	TGTGCCACCATGGCGGGGTCGAATCAGCCCCAGCATTTT	CATMAGSNQPQHF
-	TRBV19	TRBJ1-2	11	-	TGTGCCAGTAGGCAACGGGGAAGCTACACCTTC	CASRQRGSYTF
-	TRBV11-2	TRBJ1-2	12	-	TGTGCCAGCAGCAATCGATCGGGTGGCTACACCTTC	CASSNRSGGYTF
-	TRBV19	TRBJ2-2	18	-	TGTGCCAGTAGTCGACGCCTCCAGGGATGGATCGACACCGGGGAGCTGTTTTTT	CASSRRLQGWIDTGELFF
-	TRBV15	TRBJ1-4	16	-	TGTGCCACCAGCAGAGACCCCCGGGGGACCAATGAAAAACTGTTTTTT	CATSRDPRGTNEKLFF
TRBD1	TRBV7-6	TRBJ2-5	13	-	TGTGCCAGCAGGAGGGACAGACAAGAGACCCAGTACTTC	CASRRDRQETQYF
-	TRBV15	TRBJ2-1	14	-	TGTGCCACCAGCAGCGGACTCGATTACAATGAGCAGTTCTTC	CATSSGLDYNEQFF
-	TRBV13	TRBJ1-4	13	-	TGTGCCAGCAAAGCAGCGATTAATGAAAAACTGTTTTTT	CASKAAINEKLFF
-	TRBV2	TRBJ2-3	13	-	TGTGCCAGCACTGATTATGGCACAGATACGCAGTATTTT	CASTDYGTDTQYF
-	TRBV7-2	TRBJ2-1	13	-	TGTGCCAGCAGCTCCCTTCCCCCCAATGAGCAGTTCTTC	CASSSLPPNEQFF
-	TRBV19	TRBJ2-7	14	-	TGTGCCAGTAGTATAGCAGGGGCGGCCTACGAGCAGTACTTC	CASSIAGAAYEQYF
-	TRBV27	TRBJ2-7	14	few	TGTGCCAGCAGCCCCGTCACGGGAGTCCACGAGCAGTACTTC	CASSPVTGVHEQYF
TRBD1	TRBV27	TRBJ1-1	13	-	TGTGCCAGCAGGGGACAGGGGAACACTGAAGCTTTCTTT	CASRGQGNTEAFF
-	TRBV7-8	TRBJ1-2	15	-	TGTGCCAGCAGCTTAGACCGGGGGGCGCATCTTGGCTACACCTTC	CASSLDRGAHLGYTF
-	TRBV24-1	TRBJ2-1	9	-	TGTGCCAGGGGAGATGAGCAGTTCTTC	CARGDEQFF
TRBD2	TRBV11-2	TRBJ2-1	15	-	TGTGCCAGCACCGCGGGAGGCGGGATCTACAATGAGCAGTTCTTC	CASTAGGGIYNEQFF
TRBD2	TRBV3-1/TRBV3-2	TRBJ2-1	17	-	TGTGCCAGCAGCCAAGCACGACTAGCGGGAGTACGGGATGAGCAGTTCTTC	CASSQARLAGVRDEQFF
TRBD2	TRBV18	TRBJ2-1	15	-	TGTGCCAGCTCACCTAGCGGGGGGGCCTACAATGAGCAGTTCTTC	CASSPSGGAYNEQFF
-	TRBV6-5	TRBJ1-2	16	few	TGTGCCAGCAGTTACCTGACCCGTCGGACAGAAGGCGGCTACACCTTC	CASSYLTRRTEGGYTF
TRBD1	TRBV7-9	TRBJ2-7	17	-	TGTGCCAGCAGCTTAGTTAACAGGGGATATTTCACCTACGAGCAGTACTTC	CASSLVNRGYFTYEQYF
TRBD2	TRBV9	TRBJ2-1	15	-	TGTGCCAGCAGCGCCTTAGCGGGAGGCTTCGGTGAGCAGTTCTTC	CASSALAGGFGEQFF
TRBD2	TRBV27	TRBJ2-7	14	-	TGTGCCAGCAGTCGCACCGGGACTAGCTACGAGCAGTACTTC	CASSRTGTSYEQYF
TRBD2	TRBV9	TRBJ2-3	16	-	TGTGCCAGCAGCACCTCTAGCGGGGTCGGCTCCCAGACGCAGTATTTT	CASSTSSGVGSQTQYF
-	TRBV7-9	TRBJ1-6	16	-	TGTGCCAGCAGCTATCCGGGGGGGGAGCATAATTCACCCCTCCACTTT	CASSYPGGEHNSPLHF
-	TRBV30	TRBJ1-2	13	-	TGTGCCTGGAGTCCCGGCGAGGGATATGGCTACACCTTC	CAWSPGEGYGYTF
-	TRBV5-5	TRBJ1-1	14	once	TGTGCCAGCAGCTTGTTTGCTCTAAACACTGAAGCTTTCTTT	CASSLFALNTEAFF
TRBD2	TRBV28	TRBJ2-1	18	-	TGTGCCAGCAGACCCGTGAAAGCGGGAGTGGGGTCCTACAATGAGCAGTTCTTC	CASRPVKAGVGSYNEQFF
-	TRBV3-1/TRBV3-2	TRBJ2-4	15	-	TGTGCCAGCAGCCCCGGGGTCCCAGCCAAAAACATTCAGTACTTC	CASSPGVPAKNIQYF
-	TRBV18	TRBJ1-1	15	-	TGTGCCAGCTCTCCCGACCGAGGGCGAAACACTGAAGCTTTCTTT	CASSPDRGRNTEAFF